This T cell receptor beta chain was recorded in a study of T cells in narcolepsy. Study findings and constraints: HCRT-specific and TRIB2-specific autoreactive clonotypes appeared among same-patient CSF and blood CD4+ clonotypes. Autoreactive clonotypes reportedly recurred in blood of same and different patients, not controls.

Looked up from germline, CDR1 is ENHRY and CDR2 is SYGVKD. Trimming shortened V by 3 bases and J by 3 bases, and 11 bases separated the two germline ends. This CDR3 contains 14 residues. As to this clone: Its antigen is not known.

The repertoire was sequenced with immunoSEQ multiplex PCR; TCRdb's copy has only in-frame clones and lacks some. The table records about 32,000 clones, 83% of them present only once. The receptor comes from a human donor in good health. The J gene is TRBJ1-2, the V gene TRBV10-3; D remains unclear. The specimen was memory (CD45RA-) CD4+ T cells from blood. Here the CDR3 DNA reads TGTGCCATCAGTGATATCGGGCCCTACTATGGCTACACCTTC. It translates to CAISDIGPYYGYTF.